This T cell receptor beta chain was profiled in a study of blood T cell repertoires in COVID-19. Looking at the study overall: Specimens from acute and convalescent COVID-19 originated in the United States, Italy and Spain. Nucleic acid was either cDNA or gDNA, and it came from T cells, B-cell-depleted T cells, or PBMCs.

The protocol was immunoSEQ multiplex PCR, while the TCRdb copy is restricted to in-frame clones and leaves out a portion. The data hold 120,000 to 150,000 clones, with about 90% observed a single time. The receptor was derived from a human donor in a cohort sampled during active COVID-19. Sequencing input: peripheral blood.

The CDR3 nucleotides read TGCAGTGCTCAAGGGGGCGGAGAGCAGTACTTC. Protein: CSAQGGGEQYF. The V call is TRBV20-1, the J call TRBJ2-7; TRBD1 agrees at 7 bases. This CDR3 has 11 amino acids. Germline values: CDR1 DFQATT, CDR2 SNEGSKA (reference sequence). The trim removed 5 bases at V and 7 bases at J, leaving 5 bases unmatched.